This T cell receptor (beta chain) derives from a study of cytomegalovirus exposure and HLA in healthy donors. The trim removed 7 bases at V and 8 bases at J, leaving 6 bases unmatched. The germline CDR1 and CDR2 sequences are ENHRY and SYGVKD. The CDR3 loop spans 13 amino acids. The study ran its PCR with 60 Vbeta and 13 Jbeta primers. The table came from immunoSEQ multiplex PCR; TCRdb's copy has only in-frame clones and leaves some out. The sample holds some 110,000 clones, 9% to 10% seen once. Study results and limitations: Rarity characterized most TCR sequences, yet some public TCRs appeared in many donors. Follow-up analysis seemed to connect common viral pathogens with several of the most significant clusters identified.

Of note for this clone: The antigen remains unidentified.

Sample: PBMCs. V usage is TRBV10-3 and J usage is TRBJ2-1; 9 positions agree with TRBD2. The TCR was taken from a man aged 30-40 years in good health and CMV-seronegative. DNA for the CDR3: TGTGCCATCACGGCGGGGGGGAAGTATGAGCAGTTCTTC. Residues: CAITAGGKYEQFF.